This T cell receptor (beta chain) was identified in a study of blood T cell repertoires in COVID-19. The length of the CDR3 is 13 residues. Germline assignment: CDR1 SQVTM and CDR2 ANQGSEA. V dropped 5 bases and J dropped 2 bases, with 13 bases sitting between them. Clones were read by immunoSEQ multiplex PCR, and TCRdb kept only the in-frame ones, dropping some. The sample includes 400,000 or so clones, roughly 88% of them seen just once. The sequence derives from a middle-aged woman with acute COVID-19. Sequences were obtained from PBMCs or T cells enriched from blood (not recorded which). The chain recombines TRBV29-1 with TRBJ2-7, with a tentative D call TRBD2 (6 bases). DNA of the CDR3: TGCAGCGTTTCGTCCCGGGAGACCTACGAGCAGTACTTC. This translates into CSVSSRETYEQYF.